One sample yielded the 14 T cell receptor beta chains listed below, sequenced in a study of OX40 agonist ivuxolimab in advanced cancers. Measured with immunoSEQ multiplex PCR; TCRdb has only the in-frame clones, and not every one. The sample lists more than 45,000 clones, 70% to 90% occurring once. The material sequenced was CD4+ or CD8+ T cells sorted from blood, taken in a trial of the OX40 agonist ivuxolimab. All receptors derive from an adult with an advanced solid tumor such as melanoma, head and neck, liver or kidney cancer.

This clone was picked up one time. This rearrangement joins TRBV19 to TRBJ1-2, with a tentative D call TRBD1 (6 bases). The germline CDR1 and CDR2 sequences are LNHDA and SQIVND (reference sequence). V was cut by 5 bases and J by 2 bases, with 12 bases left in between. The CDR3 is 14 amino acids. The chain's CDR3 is CASSLRGSNYGYTF. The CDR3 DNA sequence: TGTGCCAGTAGTCTCAGGGGATCCAACTATGGCTACACCTTC.

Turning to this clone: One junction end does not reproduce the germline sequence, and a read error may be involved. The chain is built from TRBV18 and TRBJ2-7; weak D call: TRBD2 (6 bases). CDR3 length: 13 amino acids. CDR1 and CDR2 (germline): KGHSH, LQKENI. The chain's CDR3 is CASSFQGGQERYF. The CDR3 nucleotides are TGTGCCAGCTCGTTCCAAGGAGGGCAGGAGCGGTACTTC. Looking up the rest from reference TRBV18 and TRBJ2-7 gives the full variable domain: NAGVMQNPRHLVRRRGQEARLRCSPMKGHSHVYWYRQLPEEGLKFMVYLQKENIIDESGMPKERFSAEFPKEGPSILRIQQVVRGDSAAYFCASSFQGGQERYFGPGTRLTVT.

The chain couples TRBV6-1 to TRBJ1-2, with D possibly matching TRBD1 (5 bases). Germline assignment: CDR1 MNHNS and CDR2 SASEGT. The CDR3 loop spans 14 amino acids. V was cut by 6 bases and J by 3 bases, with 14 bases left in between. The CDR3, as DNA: TGTGCCAGCAGGCTCCTCGGGGCTGACTATGGCTACACCTTC. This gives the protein CASRLLGADYGYTF.

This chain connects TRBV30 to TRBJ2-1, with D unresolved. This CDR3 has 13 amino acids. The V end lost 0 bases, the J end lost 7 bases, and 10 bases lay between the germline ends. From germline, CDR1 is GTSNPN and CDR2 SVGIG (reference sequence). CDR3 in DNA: TGTGCCTGGAGTGTACTCTTGTGGAATGAGCAGTTCTTC. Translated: CAWSVLLWNEQFF.

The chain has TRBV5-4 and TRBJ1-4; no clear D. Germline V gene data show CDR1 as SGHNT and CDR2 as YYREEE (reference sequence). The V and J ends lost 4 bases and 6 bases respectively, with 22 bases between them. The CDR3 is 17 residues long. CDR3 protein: CASSPGLRNNDDEKLFF. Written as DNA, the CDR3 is TGTGCCAGCAGCCCCGGCCTAAGGAACAACGATGATGAAAAACTGTTTTTT.

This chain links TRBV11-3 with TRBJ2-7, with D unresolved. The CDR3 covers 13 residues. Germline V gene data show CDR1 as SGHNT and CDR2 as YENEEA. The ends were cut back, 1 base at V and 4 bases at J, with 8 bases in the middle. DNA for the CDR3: TGTGCCAGCAGCTTAGGGGCAGGATACGAGCAGTACTTC. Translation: CASSLGAGYEQYF.

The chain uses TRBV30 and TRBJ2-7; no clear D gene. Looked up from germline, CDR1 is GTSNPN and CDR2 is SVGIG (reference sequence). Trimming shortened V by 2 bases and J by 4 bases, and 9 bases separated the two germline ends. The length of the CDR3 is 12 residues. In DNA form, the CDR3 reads TGTGCCTGGAGTAAGGCTGGGTACGAGCAGTACTTC. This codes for CAWSKAGYEQYF.

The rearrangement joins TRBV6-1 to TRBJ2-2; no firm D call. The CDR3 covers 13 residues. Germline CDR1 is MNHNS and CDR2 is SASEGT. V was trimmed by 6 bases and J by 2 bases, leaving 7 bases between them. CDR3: CASSHYNTGELFF. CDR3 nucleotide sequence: TGTGCCAGCAGCCACTACAACACCGGGGAGCTGTTTTTT.

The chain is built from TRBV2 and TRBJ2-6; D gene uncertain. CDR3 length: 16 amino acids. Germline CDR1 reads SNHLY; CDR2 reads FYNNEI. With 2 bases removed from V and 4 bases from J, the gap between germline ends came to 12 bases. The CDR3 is CASSEIGVGGANVLTF. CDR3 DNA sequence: TGTGCCAGCAGTGAAATAGGAGTAGGCGGGGCCAACGTCCTGACTTTC.

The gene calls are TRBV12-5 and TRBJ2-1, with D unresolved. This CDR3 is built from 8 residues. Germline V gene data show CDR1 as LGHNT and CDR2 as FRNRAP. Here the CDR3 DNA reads TGTGCCCGCGACGAGCAGTTCTTC. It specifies CARDEQFF.

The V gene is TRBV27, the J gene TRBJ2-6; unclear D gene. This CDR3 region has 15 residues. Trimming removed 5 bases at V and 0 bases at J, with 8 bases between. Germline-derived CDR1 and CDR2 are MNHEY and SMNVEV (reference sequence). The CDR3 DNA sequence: TGTGCCAGCAGTGGTGGGTTCTCTGGGGCCAACGTCCTGACTTTC. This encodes CASSGGFSGANVLTF.

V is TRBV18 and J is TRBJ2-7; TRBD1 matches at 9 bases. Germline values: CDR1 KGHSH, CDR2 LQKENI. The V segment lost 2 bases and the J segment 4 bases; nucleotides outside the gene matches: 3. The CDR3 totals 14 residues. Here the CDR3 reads CASSPGGQGYEQYF. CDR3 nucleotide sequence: TGTGCCAGCTCACCAGGAGGACAGGGGTACGAGCAGTACTTC.

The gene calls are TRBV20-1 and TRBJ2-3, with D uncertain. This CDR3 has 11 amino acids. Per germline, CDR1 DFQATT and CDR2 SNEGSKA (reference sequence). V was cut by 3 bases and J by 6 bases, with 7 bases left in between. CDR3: CSARMTDTQYF. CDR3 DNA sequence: TGCAGTGCTAGGATGACTGATACGCAGTATTTT.

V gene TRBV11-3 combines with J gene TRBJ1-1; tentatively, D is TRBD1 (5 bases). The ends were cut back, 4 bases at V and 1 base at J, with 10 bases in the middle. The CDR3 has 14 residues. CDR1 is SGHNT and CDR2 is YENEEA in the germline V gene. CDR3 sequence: CASSSQGPNTEAFF. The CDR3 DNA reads TGTGCCAGCAGCTCCCAGGGCCCGAACACTGAAGCTTTCTTT.